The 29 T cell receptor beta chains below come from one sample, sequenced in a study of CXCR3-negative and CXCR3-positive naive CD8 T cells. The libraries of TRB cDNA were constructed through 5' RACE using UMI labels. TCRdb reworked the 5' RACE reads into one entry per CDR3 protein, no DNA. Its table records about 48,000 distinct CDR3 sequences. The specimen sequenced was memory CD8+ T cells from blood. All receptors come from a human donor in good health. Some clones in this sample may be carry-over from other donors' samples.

This CDR3 reads CASSLADTQYF. The gene calls are TRBV28 and TRBJ2-3. The CDR3 is 11 amino acids. The V gene's germline CDR1 is MDHEN and CDR2 SYDVKM.

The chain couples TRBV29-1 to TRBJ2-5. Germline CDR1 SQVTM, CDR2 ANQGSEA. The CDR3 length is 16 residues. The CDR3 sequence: CSVDEENQLPQETQYF.

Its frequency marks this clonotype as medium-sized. The CDR3 loop is CASSYSDNSYEQYF. This rearrangement joins TRBV6-2 or TRBV6-3 to TRBJ2-7. Germline-derived CDR1 and CDR2 are MNHEY and SVGEGT. The CDR3 has 14 residues.

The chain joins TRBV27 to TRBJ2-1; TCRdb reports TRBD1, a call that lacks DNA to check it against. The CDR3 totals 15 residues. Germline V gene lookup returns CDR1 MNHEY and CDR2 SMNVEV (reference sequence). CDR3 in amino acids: CASSPRGFPGDEQFF.

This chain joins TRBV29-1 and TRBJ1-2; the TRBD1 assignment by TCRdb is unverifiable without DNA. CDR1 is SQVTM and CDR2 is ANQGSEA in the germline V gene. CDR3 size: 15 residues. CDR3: CSVEGTPGRRYGYTF.

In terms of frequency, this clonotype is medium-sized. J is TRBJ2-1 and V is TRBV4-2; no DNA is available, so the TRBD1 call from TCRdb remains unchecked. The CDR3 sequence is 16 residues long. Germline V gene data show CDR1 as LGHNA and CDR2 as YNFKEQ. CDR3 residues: CASSQERSRGGDEQFF.

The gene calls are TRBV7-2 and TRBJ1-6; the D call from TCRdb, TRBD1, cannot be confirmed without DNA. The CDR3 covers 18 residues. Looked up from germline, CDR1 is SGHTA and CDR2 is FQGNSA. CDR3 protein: CASSITHTGKIYNSPLHF.

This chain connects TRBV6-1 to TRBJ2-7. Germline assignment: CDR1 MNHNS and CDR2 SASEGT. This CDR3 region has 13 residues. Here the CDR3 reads CASSDPASYEQYF.

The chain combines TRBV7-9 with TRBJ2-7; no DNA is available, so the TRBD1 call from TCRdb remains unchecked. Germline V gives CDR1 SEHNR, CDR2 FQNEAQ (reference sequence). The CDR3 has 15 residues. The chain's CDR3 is CASSPSDRGGYEQYF.

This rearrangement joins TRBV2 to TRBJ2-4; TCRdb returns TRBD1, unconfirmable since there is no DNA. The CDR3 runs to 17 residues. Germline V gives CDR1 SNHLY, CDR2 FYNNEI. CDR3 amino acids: CASSEVLYRDTRSIQYF. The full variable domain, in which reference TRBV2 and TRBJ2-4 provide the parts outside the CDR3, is EPEVTQTPSHQVTQMGQEVILRCVPISNHLYFYWYRQILGQKVEFLVSFYNNEISEKSEIFDDQFSVERPDGSNFTLKIRSTKLEDSAMYFCASSEVLYRDTRSIQYFGAGTRLSVL.

The CDR3 is CSVGFGTSPTGELFF. The chain has TRBV29-1 and TRBJ2-2. This CDR3 region has 15 residues. CDR1 and CDR2 (germline): SQVTM, ANQGSEA.

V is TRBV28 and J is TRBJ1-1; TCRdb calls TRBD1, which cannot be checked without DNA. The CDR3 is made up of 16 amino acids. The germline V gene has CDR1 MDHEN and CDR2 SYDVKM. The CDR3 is CASSLRGTGLTTEAFF. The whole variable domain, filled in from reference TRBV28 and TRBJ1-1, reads DVKVTQSSRYLVKRTGEKVFLECVQDMDHENMFWYRQDPGLGLRLIYFSYDVKMKEKGDIPEGYSVSREKKERFSLILESASTNQTSMYLCASSLRGTGLTTEAFFGQGTRLTVV.

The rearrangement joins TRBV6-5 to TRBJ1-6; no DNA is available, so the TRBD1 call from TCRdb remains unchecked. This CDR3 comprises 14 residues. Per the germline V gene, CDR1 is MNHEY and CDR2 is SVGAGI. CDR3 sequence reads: CASSNGQGNSPLHF.

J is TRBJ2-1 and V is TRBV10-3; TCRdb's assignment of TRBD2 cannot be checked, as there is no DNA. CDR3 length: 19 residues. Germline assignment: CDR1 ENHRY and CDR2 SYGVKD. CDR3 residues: CAVSQGPGTSGISYNEQFF.

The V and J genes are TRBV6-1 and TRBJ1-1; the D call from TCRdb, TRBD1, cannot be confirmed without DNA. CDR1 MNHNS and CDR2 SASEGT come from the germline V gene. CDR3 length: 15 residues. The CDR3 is CASSLGPGMGTEAFF.

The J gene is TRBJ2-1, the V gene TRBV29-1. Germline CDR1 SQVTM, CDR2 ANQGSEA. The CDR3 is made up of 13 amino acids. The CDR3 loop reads CSVEFSSSNEQFF.

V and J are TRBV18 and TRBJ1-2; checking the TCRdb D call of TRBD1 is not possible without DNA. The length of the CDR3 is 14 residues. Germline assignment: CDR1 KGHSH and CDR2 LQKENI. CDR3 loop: CASSPPGDRDDYTF.

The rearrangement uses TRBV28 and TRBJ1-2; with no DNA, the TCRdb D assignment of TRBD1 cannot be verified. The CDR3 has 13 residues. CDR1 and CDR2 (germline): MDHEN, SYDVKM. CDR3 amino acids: CASSWDNSYGYTF.

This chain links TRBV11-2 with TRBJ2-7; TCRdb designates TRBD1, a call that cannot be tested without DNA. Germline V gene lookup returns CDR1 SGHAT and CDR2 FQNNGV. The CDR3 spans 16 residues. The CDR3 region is CASSLAGGGATYEQYF.

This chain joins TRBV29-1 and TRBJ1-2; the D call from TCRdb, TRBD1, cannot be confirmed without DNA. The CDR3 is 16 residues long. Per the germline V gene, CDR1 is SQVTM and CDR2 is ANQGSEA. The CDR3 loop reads CSVEDYTLGTNYGYTF. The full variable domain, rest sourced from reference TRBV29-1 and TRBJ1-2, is SAVISQKPSRDICQRGTSLTIQCQVDSQVTMMFWYRQQPGQSLTLIATANQGSEATYESGFVIDKFPISRPNLTFSTLTVSNMSPEDSSIYLCSVEDYTLGTNYGYTFGSGTRLTVV.

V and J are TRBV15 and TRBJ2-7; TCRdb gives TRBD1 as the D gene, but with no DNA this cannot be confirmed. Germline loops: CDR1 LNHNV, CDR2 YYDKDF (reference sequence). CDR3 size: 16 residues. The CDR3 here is CATSRAGGTGSEEQYF.

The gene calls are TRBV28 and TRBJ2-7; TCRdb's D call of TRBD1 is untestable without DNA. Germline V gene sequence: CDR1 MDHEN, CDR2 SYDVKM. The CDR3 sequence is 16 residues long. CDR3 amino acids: CASSQSGTGYTYEQYF.

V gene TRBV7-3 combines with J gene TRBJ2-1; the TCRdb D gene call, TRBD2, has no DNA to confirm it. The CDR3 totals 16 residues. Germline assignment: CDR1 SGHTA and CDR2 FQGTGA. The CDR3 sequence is CASSSGLAGPEDGQFF.

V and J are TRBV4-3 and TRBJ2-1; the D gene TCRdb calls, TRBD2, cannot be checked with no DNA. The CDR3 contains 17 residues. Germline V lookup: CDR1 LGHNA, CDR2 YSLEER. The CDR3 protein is CASSRCRTSGGIGEQFF.

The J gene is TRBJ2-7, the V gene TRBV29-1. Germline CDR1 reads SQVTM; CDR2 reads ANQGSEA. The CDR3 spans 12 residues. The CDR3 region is CSVADTVLEQYF.

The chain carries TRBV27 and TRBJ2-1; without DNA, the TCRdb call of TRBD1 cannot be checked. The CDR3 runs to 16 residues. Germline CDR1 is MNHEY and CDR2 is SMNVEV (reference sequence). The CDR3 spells CASSSPTRNGNNEQFF.

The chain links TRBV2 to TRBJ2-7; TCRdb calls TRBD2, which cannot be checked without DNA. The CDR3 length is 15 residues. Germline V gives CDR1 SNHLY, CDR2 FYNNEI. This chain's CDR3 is CASSGLAGGPYEQYF.

Here the CDR3 reads CSVPKDSPNTGELFF. This chain connects TRBV29-1 to TRBJ2-2; TCRdb's D gene call, TRBD1, goes unchecked for lack of DNA. The CDR3 extends over 15 amino acids. Per germline, CDR1 SQVTM and CDR2 ANQGSEA.

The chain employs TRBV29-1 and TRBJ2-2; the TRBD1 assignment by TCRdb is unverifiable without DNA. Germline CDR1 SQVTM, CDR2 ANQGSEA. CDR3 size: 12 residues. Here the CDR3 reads CSVYQGSGELFF.